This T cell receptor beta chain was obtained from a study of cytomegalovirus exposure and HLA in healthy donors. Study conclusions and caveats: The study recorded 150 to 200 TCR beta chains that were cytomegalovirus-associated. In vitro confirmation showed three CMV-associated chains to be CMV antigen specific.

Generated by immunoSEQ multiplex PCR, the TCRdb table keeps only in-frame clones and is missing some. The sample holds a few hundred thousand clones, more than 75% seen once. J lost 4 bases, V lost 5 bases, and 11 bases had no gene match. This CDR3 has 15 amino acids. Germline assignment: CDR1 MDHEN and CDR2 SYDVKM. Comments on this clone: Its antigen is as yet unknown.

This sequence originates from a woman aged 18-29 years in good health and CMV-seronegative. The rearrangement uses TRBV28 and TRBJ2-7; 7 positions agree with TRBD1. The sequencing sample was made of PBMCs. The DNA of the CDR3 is TGTGCCAGCAGTCCATGGGGACAGAGGAGTTACGAGCAGTACTTC. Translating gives CASSPWGQRSYEQYF.